These 17 T cell receptor beta chains share one sample of origin, sequenced in a study of human T cells and chemical hapten exposure. Time point in this sample: patch test 2, 6 weeks after DPC sensitization. Indicated treatment: therapeutic diphenylcyclopropenone sensitization with weekly scalp DPC. TCRdb reprocessed the RACE reads via MiXCR and lists one record per CDR3 protein. The data contain over 100,000 distinct CDR3 sequences, about a tenth of them seen just once; the ten biggest clones take up about 3%. The sequenced sample was whole blood, obtained in connection with sensitization to the hapten diphenylcyclopropenone (DPC). The receptors were sampled from a woman aged 40 to 50 with alopecia areata. Some clones in this sample may be carry-over from other donors' samples.

This clonotype was seen many times. The genes are TRBV30 and TRBJ2-2; TRBD2 agrees at 10 bases. There are 16 residues in the CDR3. V lost 1 base and J lost 4; bases outside the gene matches: 6. CDR1 and CDR2 from the germline V gene are GTSNPN and SVGIG (reference sequence). The CDR3: CAWSGPGTSVTGELFF. In DNA form, the CDR3 reads TGTGCCTGGAGTGGTCCCGGGACTAGCGTCACCGGGGAGCTGTTTTTT.

This clonotype has more than one count but fewer than ten. The chain has TRBV4-3 and TRBJ1-4, with TRBD1 identical over 7 bases. CDR1 and CDR2 from the germline V gene are LGHNA and YSLEER. The CDR3 contains 16 residues. V dropped 4 bases and J dropped 7; count of bases not matched to a gene: 12. The chain's CDR3 is CASSPGMTGTGEKLFF. The CDR3 nucleotides read TGCGCCAGCAGCCCTGGTATGACAGGGACGGGTGAAAAACTGTTTTTT.

Comment on this clonotype: Germline is not matched at one junction end, which may reflect a read error. The V and J genes are TRBV6-2 or TRBV6-3 and TRBJ2-7; the D gene is possibly TRBD2 (5 bases). The germline CDR1 and CDR2 sequences are MNHEY and SVGEGT. The CDR3 has 15 residues. The CDR3 DNA follows: TGTGCCAGCATTTACTCGGGAAGCCTCTCCTACGAGCAGTACTTC. It translates to CASIYSGSLSYEQYF.

The chain employs TRBV18 and TRBJ2-5, with D hard to call. Germline CDR1 KGHSH, CDR2 LQKENI. This CDR3 has 14 amino acids. Trimming removed 6 bases from V and 2 bases from J, with 13 bases in between. CDR3 sequence reads: CASSSPAEQETQYF. In DNA form, the CDR3 reads TGTGCCAGCTCCTCGCCCGCAGAGCAAGAGACCCAGTACTTC. The full variable domain, in which reference TRBV18 and TRBJ2-5 provide the parts outside the CDR3, is NAGVMQNPRHLVRRRGQEARLRCSPMKGHSHVYWYRQLPEEGLKFMVYLQKENIIDESGMPKERFSAEFPKEGPSILRIQQVVRGDSAAYFCASSSPAEQETQYFGPGTRLLVL.

Comments on this clonotype: A read error may produce the germline difference seen at one junction end. V gene TRBV9 combines with J gene TRBJ1-1; 9 bases agree with TRBD1. The CDR3 contains 15 residues. Germline values: CDR1 SGDLS, CDR2 YYNGEE. CDR3 protein: CASSPTGGSDTEAYF. The CDR3, as DNA: TGTGCCAGCAGCCCGACAGGGGGTTCAGACACTGAAGCTTACTTT.

There are many counts of this clonotype. This rearrangement joins TRBV12-3 or TRBV12-4 to TRBJ2-7; D is unresolved. The CDR3 sequence is 12 residues long. The V end lost 2 bases, the J end lost 2 bases, and 4 bases lay between the germline ends. The CDR3 is CASSLMPYEQYF. The CDR3 DNA follows: TGTGCCAGCAGTTTAATGCCCTACGAGCAGTACTTC.

This clonotype was seen repeatedly, ten times or more. The chain recombines TRBV7-8 with TRBJ2-3, with 12 bases fitting TRBD2. The CDR3 runs 20 residues. J gave up 4 bases and V 3 bases, and 17 bases lay outside the gene matches. The germline V gene encodes CDR1 SGHVS and CDR2 FQNEAQ. The CDR3 DNA is TGTGCCAGCAGCTTTCAGCAGCGAGGACCTAGCGGGGGGGCCCCAGATACGCAGTATTTT. Protein: CASSFQQRGPSGGAPDTQYF.

This clonotype was seen repeatedly, ten times or more. The chain joins TRBV5-1 to TRBJ2-1; the match to TRBD2 covers 12 bases. The germline gives CDR1 SGHRS, CDR2 YFSETQ. The CDR3 contains 16 residues. V dropped 1 base and J dropped 4; count of bases not matched to a gene: 3. The CDR3 is CASSLTSGGRYNEQFF. As DNA, the CDR3 is TGCGCCAGCAGCTTGACTAGCGGGGGGAGGTACAATGAGCAGTTCTTC. Complete variable domain (other parts from reference TRBV5-1 and TRBJ2-1): KAGVTQTPRYLIKTRGQQVTLSCSPISGHRSVSWYQQTPGQGLQFLFEYFSETQRNKGNFPGRFSGRQFSNSRSEMNVSTLELGDSALYLCASSLTSGGRYNEQFFGPGTRLTVL.

This clonotype was observed at least ten times. This chain connects TRBV5-6 to TRBJ1-1; a possible D gene is TRBD1 (6 bases). CDR1 is SGHDT, CDR2 YYEEEE, per germline. This CDR3 has 15 residues. The V gene lost 5 bases and the J gene lost 7 bases, with 21 bases spanning the gap. CDR3 loop: CASSRPGHPPVEAFF. CDR3 nucleotides: TGTGCCAGCAGTCGCCCGGGACATCCCCCCGTTGAAGCTTTCTTT.

Only one count was recorded for this clonotype. V usage is TRBV7-2 and J usage is TRBJ1-2, with 9 bases lining up with TRBD1. The CDR3 is 15 amino acids. CDR1 is SGHTA and CDR2 is FQGNSA in the germline V gene. Trimming removed 4 bases from V and 5 bases from J; junction bases left unmatched: 8. The CDR3 here is CASSSRDRVGYGYTF. In nucleotides, the CDR3 is TGTGCCAGCAGCTCCCGGGACAGGGTGGGATATGGCTACACCTTC.

This clonotype has more than one count but fewer than ten. A junction end diverges from the germline sequence, so it may reflect a read error. V is TRBV5-1 and J is TRBJ2-3, with a tentative D call TRBD2 (7 bases). CDR1 SGHRS and CDR2 YFSETQ come from the germline V gene. The CDR3 has 11 residues. CDR3 sequence (DNA): TGCGCCAGCAGCTTCGGGGGGCCGTTACATTTT. Encoded protein: CASSFGGPLHF.

This clonotype has ten or more counts. V gene TRBV6-6 combines with J gene TRBJ1-2, with 7 bases aligning to TRBD1. The J segment lost 5 bases and the V segment lost 6 bases, leaving 3 bases of the junction unmatched. CDR1 and CDR2 from the germline V gene are MNHNY and SVGAGI (reference sequence). The length of the CDR3 is 12 residues. CDR3 amino acids: CASSGTEYGYTF. For the CDR3, the DNA is TGTGCCAGCAGCGGGACAGAATATGGCTACACCTTC.

In its sample, this clonotype was seen once. The rearrangement uses TRBV9 and TRBJ1-1; D gene unclear. CDR3 size: 14 residues. V gave up 0 bases and J gave up 0 bases, with 6 bases separating them. The V gene's germline CDR1 is SGDLS and CDR2 YYNGEE. The CDR3 is CASSVAPLNTEAFF. DNA of the CDR3: TGTGCCAGCAGCGTAGCCCCATTGAACACTGAAGCTTTCTTT.

This clonotype was seen ten or more times. V usage is TRBV7-8 and J usage is TRBJ2-4; D remains ambiguous. V lost 1 base and J lost 0, with 7 bases in between. There are 15 residues in the CDR3. The germline V gene has CDR1 SGHVS and CDR2 FQNEAQ. CDR3 coding DNA: TGTGCCAGCAGCTTAGTAACTCAAGCCAAAAACATTCAGTACTTC. Amino acids: CASSLVTQAKNIQYF.

In its sample, this clonotype was seen a few times. This chain joins TRBV24-1 and TRBJ2-1; D possibly corresponds to TRBD1 (5 bases). Germline-derived CDR1 and CDR2 are KGHDR and SFDVKD. The V and J ends lost 4 bases and 4 bases respectively, with 13 bases between them. The CDR3 is made up of 15 amino acids. In DNA form, the CDR3 reads TGTGCCACCAGTGACCTCAGCAGGGCTTACAATGAGCAGTTCTTC. Its translation is CATSDLSRAYNEQFF.

This clonotype was observed many times. The rearrangement joins TRBV28 to TRBJ1-4; D gene unclear. Per germline, CDR1 MDHEN and CDR2 SYDVKM. The CDR3 covers 13 residues. The V end lost 10 bases, the J end lost 4 bases, and 13 bases lay between the germline ends. CDR3 in DNA: TGTGCCACCAAAATCGGGGTTAATGAAAAACTGTTTTTT. Its protein product is CATKIGVNEKLFF.

This clonotype has a count of ten or more. This sequence joins TRBV5-1 and TRBJ2-1; D gene ambiguous. The length of the CDR3 is 15 residues. V dropped 0 bases and J dropped 6 bases, with 13 bases sitting between them. From germline, CDR1 is SGHRS and CDR2 YFSETQ. CDR3: CASSLATVVGNEQFF. CDR3 nucleotides: TGCGCCAGCAGCTTGGCCACCGTGGTCGGCAATGAGCAGTTCTTC.